These 29 T cell receptor beta chains came from one sample sequenced in a study of blood T cell repertoires in COVID-19. Repertoires were generated with immunoSEQ multiplex PCR, while TCRdb's copy carries only in-frame clones and drops some. The sample includes over 350,000 clones, around 86% of them seen just once. Sequencing input: peripheral blood. These receptors were collected from a woman aged 25-40 years with active or convalescent COVID-19.

J is TRBJ2-7 and V is TRBV12-5, with D unclear. Germline V gene data show CDR1 as LGHNT and CDR2 as FRNRAP. The CDR3 is made up of 15 amino acids. The V and J ends lost 5 bases and 3 bases respectively, with 17 bases between them. The CDR3 spells CASGAGREYYYEQYF. The CDR3 nucleotides read TGTGCTAGTGGTGCAGGCCGCGAGTATTACTACGAGCAGTACTTC.

The chain links TRBV29-1 to TRBJ2-3, with D tentatively TRBD1 (5 bases). V was shortened by 4 bases and J by 4 bases, with 18 bases between the two germline ends. CDR3 length: 15 amino acids. CDR1 is SQVTM and CDR2 is ANQGSEA in the germline V gene. In DNA, the CDR3 is TGCAGCGTTGTCCCAGGGTCGGGTGAGGCAGATACGCAGTATTTT. Protein sequence: CSVVPGSGEADTQYF.

The chain recombines TRBV3-1 (or the pseudogene TRBV3-2) with TRBJ1-3; no clear D. This CDR3 spans 15 amino acids. Trimming stripped 5 bases from V and 0 bases from J, with 11 bases between. CDR1 is LGHDT, CDR2 YNNKEL, per germline (reference sequence). The CDR3 nucleotides are TGTGCCAGCAGCAATACAGCTACCTCTGGAAACACCATATATTTT. Protein product: CASSNTATSGNTIYF.

Notes on this clone: The sample carries other DNA sequences with the same CDR3. The chain has TRBV5-1 and TRBJ2-1; TRBD1 matches 9 bases. Trimming removed 0 bases from V and 7 bases from J; junction bases left unmatched: 2. The germline V gene has CDR1 SGHRS and CDR2 YFSETQ. This CDR3 region has 14 residues. The CDR3 here is CASSLEQGANEQFF. The DNA for the CDR3 is TGCGCCAGCAGCTTGGAACAGGGGGCAAATGAGCAGTTCTTC.

The chain combines TRBV27 with TRBJ2-7, with D maybe TRBD2 (6 bases). The CDR3 spans 15 residues. V lost 6 bases and J 0 bases, leaving 15 bases between the germline ends. Germline V gene sequence: CDR1 MNHEY, CDR2 SMNVEV (reference sequence). The DNA for the CDR3 is TGTGCCAGCAGCCCTAATAGGGGACTCTCCTACGAGCAGTACTTC. Protein: CASSPNRGLSYEQYF.

The chain uses TRBV2 and TRBJ2-7; 9 bases fit TRBD1. There are 15 residues in the CDR3. Germline assignment: CDR1 SNHLY and CDR2 FYNNEI. Trimming at V came to 8 bases and at J to 4 bases, leaving 12 bases not matched to a gene. Written as DNA, the CDR3 is TGTGCCAGCCAAGGACGGGACAGGGTTTTTTACGAGCAGTACTTC. It yields the protein CASQGRDRVFYEQYF.

This clone turned up a few times. J is TRBJ2-7 and V is TRBV30, with 10 bases aligning to TRBD2. The length of the CDR3 is 14 residues. CDR1 and CDR2 (germline): GTSNPN, SVGIG (reference sequence). The V gene end was trimmed by 3 bases and the J gene end by 5 bases; junction bases not matched to a gene: 7. The DNA for the CDR3 is TGTGCCTGGAGGGTAGCGGGAGGTTGGGACGAGCAGTACTTC. It encodes CAWRVAGGWDEQYF.

The V call is TRBV10-3, the J call TRBJ2-5, with 9 bases identical to TRBD2. CDR1 ENHRY and CDR2 SYGVKD come from the germline V gene. V was clipped by 4 bases and J by 5 bases; unmatched bases: 14. The length of the CDR3 is 17 residues. In nucleotides, the CDR3 is TGTGCCATCAGTGCCGGGGGCGGGAGGGCCGCCCTCGAGACCCAGTACTTC. Encoded protein: CAISAGGGRAALETQYF.

This clone was seen a handful of times. The chain recombines TRBV5-4 with TRBJ2-3, with D perhaps TRBD1 (6 bases). The CDR3 runs to 15 residues. Trimming pared 0 bases from V and 5 bases from J, leaving 13 bases between. Looked up from germline, CDR1 is SGHNT and CDR2 is YYREEE (reference sequence). CDR3 sequence: CASSLAGVGGDTQYF. The CDR3 DNA is TGTGCCAGCAGCTTGGCAGGGGTAGGGGGAGATACGCAGTATTTT. Using reference TRBV5-4 and TRBJ2-3 for the parts outside the CDR3, the full variable domain is ETGVTQSPTHLIKTRGQQVTLRCSSQSGHNTVSWYQQALGQGPQFIFQYYREEENGRGNFPPRFSGLQFPNYSSELNVNALELDDSALYLCASSLAGVGGDTQYFGPGTRLTVL.

V gene TRBV18 combines with J gene TRBJ1-2; 8 positions agree with TRBD1. The CDR3 has 15 amino acids. V shed 6 bases, J shed 4 bases, and the junction held 10 bases outside the gene matches. Germline lookup yields CDR1 KGHSH and CDR2 LQKENI. CDR3 DNA sequence: TGTGCCAGCTCCCGGAGCGGGACAGGCTCCTATGGCTACACCTTC. Translation: CASSRSGTGSYGYTF.

The chain recombines TRBV28 with TRBJ1-2, with a weak D call TRBD1 (6 bases). V lost 3 bases to trimming and J lost 7 bases, with 24 bases between them. From germline, CDR1 is MDHEN and CDR2 SYDVKM. The CDR3 runs to 17 residues. Here the CDR3 reads CASSLIYLPTGGSGYTF. The CDR3, as DNA: TGTGCCAGCAGTTTGATATACCTGCCGACAGGCGGCTCTGGCTACACCTTC.

The rearrangement links TRBV19 to TRBJ2-1; D perhaps matches TRBD1 (5 bases). The CDR3 spans 15 residues. CDR1 LNHDA and CDR2 SQIVND come from the germline V gene (reference sequence). The ends were cut back, 8 bases at V and 3 bases at J, with 17 bases in the middle. CDR3 residues: CASHPGLGVYNEQFF. The CDR3 DNA sequence: TGTGCCAGTCACCCCGGGTTAGGGGTCTACAATGAGCAGTTCTTC.

The J gene is TRBJ1-1, the V gene TRBV12-3 or TRBV12-4; D remains ambiguous. The CDR3 runs to 13 residues. With 6 bases removed from V and 1 base from J, the gap between germline ends came to 9 bases. In DNA, the CDR3 is TGTGCCAGCAGGCCTCACAAGAACACTGAAGCTTTCTTT. This translates into CASRPHKNTEAFF.

Remarks on this clone: This CDR3 is also generated by other DNA sequences in the sample. The chain carries TRBV5-6 and TRBJ1-2; D remains ambiguous. The CDR3 covers 14 residues. Trimming stripped 4 bases from V and 0 bases from J, with 10 bases between. The germline CDR1 and CDR2 sequences are SGHDT and YYEEEE. CDR3 protein: CASSPGGANYGYTF. The CDR3 DNA is TGTGCCAGCAGCCCCGGAGGAGCTAACTATGGCTACACCTTC.

The rearrangement links TRBV14 to TRBJ2-7, with D uncertain. V was shortened by 1 base and J by 1 base, with 14 bases between the two germline ends. Germline CDR1 reads SGHDN; CDR2 reads FVKESK. The CDR3 spans 16 residues. The CDR3 bases are TGTGCCAGCAGCCAAGTCAGGCCTAACCTTTCCTACGAGCAGTACTTC. This translates into CASSQVRPNLSYEQYF.

The chain is built from TRBV2 and TRBJ1-5; 8 bases are shared with TRBD1. Losses at the gene ends were 3 bases for V and 3 bases for J; bases not matched to a gene: 13. This CDR3 comprises 18 residues. Germline-derived CDR1 and CDR2 are SNHLY and FYNNEI. CDR3 residues: CASSESFDRGSPNQPQHF. DNA for the CDR3: TGTGCCAGCAGTGAGTCTTTCGACAGGGGATCTCCCAATCAGCCCCAGCATTTT. The full variable domain, in which reference TRBV2 and TRBJ1-5 provide the parts outside the CDR3, is EPEVTQTPSHQVTQMGQEVILRCVPISNHLYFYWYRQILGQKVEFLVSFYNNEISEKSEIFDDQFSVERPDGSNFTLKIRSTKLEDSAMYFCASSESFDRGSPNQPQHFGDGTRLSIL.

The V gene is TRBV30, the J gene TRBJ1-3; the D gene is possibly TRBD1 (5 bases). Per germline, CDR1 GTSNPN and CDR2 SVGIG (reference sequence). CDR3 size: 15 residues. V was trimmed by 2 bases and J by 0 bases, leaving 11 bases between them. CDR3 nucleotides: TGTGCCTGGAGTCCGCAGGGAATCTCTGGAAACACCATATATTTT. Its translation is CAWSPQGISGNTIYF.

This chain joins TRBV11-2 and TRBJ2-7, with TRBD2 matching over 8 bases. The CDR3 spans 13 residues. After removal of 7 bases from V and 12 bases from J, the junction contained 14 bases not matched to a gene. CDR1 and CDR2 (germline): SGHAT, FQNNGV. The CDR3 is CASTTAQGLGLYF. The DNA for the CDR3 is TGTGCCAGCACCACGGCTCAGGGACTAGGGTTGTACTTC.

The gene calls are TRBV18 and TRBJ1-1; the match to TRBD1 covers 8 bases. The V gene's germline CDR1 is KGHSH and CDR2 LQKENI. This CDR3 is built from 15 residues. V lost 3 bases and J lost 5; bases outside the gene matches: 8. CDR3 nucleotide sequence: TGTGCCAGCTCACCGGCAGGGGGCTTAGGGACTGAAGCTTTCTTT. Its protein product is CASSPAGGLGTEAFF. Complete variable domain (other parts from reference TRBV18 and TRBJ1-1): NAGVMQNPRHLVRRRGQEARLRCSPMKGHSHVYWYRQLPEEGLKFMVYLQKENIIDESGMPKERFSAEFPKEGPSILRIQQVVRGDSAAYFCASSPAGGLGTEAFFGQGTRLTVV.

The V call is TRBV14, the J call TRBJ2-1, with TRBD2 matching over 11 bases. V gave up 1 base and J gave up 6 bases; unmatched junction bases: 5. The germline V gene has CDR1 SGHDN and CDR2 FVKESK. This CDR3 spans 16 amino acids. The CDR3 DNA sequence: TGTGCCAGCAGCCAAGGGCTAGCGGGGGGTGGCAATGAGCAGTTCTTC. Protein product: CASSQGLAGGGNEQFF.

The chain recombines TRBV6-1 with TRBJ1-2; D is unresolved. There are 15 residues in the CDR3. V was shortened by 2 bases and J by 8 bases, with 18 bases between the two germline ends. CDR1 and CDR2 (germline): MNHNS, SASEGT. CDR3 amino acids: CASSESIGGTWGYTF. The CDR3 DNA sequence: TGTGCCAGCAGTGAATCGATCGGAGGAACCTGGGGCTACACCTTC.

The V gene is TRBV5-4, the J gene TRBJ1-1, with 9 bases that match TRBD1. The CDR3 consists of 15 residues. Germline CDR1 is SGHNT and CDR2 is YYREEE (reference sequence). V was clipped by 4 bases and J by 4 bases; unmatched bases: 8. The CDR3 nucleotides are TGTGCCAGCAGCGCACAGGGGGCAGGTGGCACTGAAGCTTTCTTT. Its translation: CASSAQGAGGTEAFF.

The chain links TRBV9 to TRBJ1-2; maybe TRBD1 (6 bases). V lost 3 bases, J lost 5 bases, and 11 bases lay in between. This CDR3 contains 13 residues. The V gene's germline CDR1 is SGDLS and CDR2 YYNGEE. CDR3 nucleotide sequence: TGTGCCAGCAGCGGGATACAGGGTTATGGCTACACCTTC. This gives the protein CASSGIQGYGYTF.

This chain links TRBV7-2 with TRBJ2-5, with D possibly being TRBD2 (6 bases). CDR3 length: 14 amino acids. Germline V gene data show CDR1 as SGHTA and CDR2 as FQGNSA. Trimming removed 8 bases from V and 5 bases from J, with 18 bases in between. The CDR3 nucleotides read TGTGCCAGCTCCGGCGGGGCCAGCCGGGAGACCCAGTACTTC. This encodes CASSGGASRETQYF.

The rearrangement uses TRBV18 and TRBJ1-1, with D hard to call. The CDR3 contains 13 residues. V lost 1 base to trimming and J lost 1 base, with 4 bases between them. Germline V gene data show CDR1 as KGHSH and CDR2 as LQKENI. The CDR3 spells CASSPRANTEAFF. The CDR3 DNA follows: TGTGCCAGCTCACCACGGGCGAACACTGAAGCTTTCTTT.

The rearrangement uses TRBV6-2 or TRBV6-3 and TRBJ2-7; no clear D. This CDR3 is built from 15 residues. Germline lookup yields CDR1 MNHEY and CDR2 SVGEGT. The V gene lost 6 bases and the J gene lost 0 bases, with 15 bases spanning the gap. In DNA form, the CDR3 reads TGTGCCAGCAGCCACCCAGGCAGTACCTCCTACGAGCAGTACTTC. This gives the protein CASSHPGSTSYEQYF.

The V call is TRBV11-2, the J call TRBJ1-3; perhaps TRBD1 as D (5 bases). V lost 7 bases, J lost 2 bases, and 12 bases lay in between. This CDR3 has 14 amino acids. CDR1 and CDR2 (germline): SGHAT, FQNNGV. CDR3 nucleotides: TGTGCCAGCAACCAGGGTGGGGCTGGAAACACCATATATTTT. Translated: CASNQGGAGNTIYF.

V usage is TRBV19 and J usage is TRBJ2-1; D uncertain. The V end was cut by 4 bases, the J end by 0 bases, with 7 bases between. CDR1 is LNHDA and CDR2 is SQIVND in the germline V gene (reference sequence). This CDR3 is 14 amino acids long. The DNA for the CDR3 is TGTGCCAGTAGTAAAATGAGCTCCTACAATGAGCAGTTCTTC. As protein: CASSKMSSYNEQFF.

This sequence joins TRBV9 and TRBJ1-1; 8 bases are a match to TRBD1. The CDR3 sequence is 14 residues long. V dropped 0 bases and J dropped 10; count of bases not matched to a gene: 8. Germline values: CDR1 SGDLS, CDR2 YYNGEE. The DNA for the CDR3 is TGTGCCAGCAGCGTAGCACCTTCCGACAGGGGAGCTTTCTTT. It codes for CASSVAPSDRGAFF.